This T cell receptor beta chain was documented in a study of blood T cell repertoires in COVID-19. Study information: Spain, Italy and the United States supplied samples that represented acute and convalescent COVID-19.

Deletions cut 1 base from V and 5 bases from J, with 7 bases between. The CDR3 runs 13 residues. Germline values: CDR1 SGHRS, CDR2 YFSETQ. Original methodology: Estimation of nucleated cell counts was performed using reference gene primer amplification. Sequencing was performed with immunoSEQ multiplex PCR; in TCRdb, only in-frame clones are kept and a portion is missing. Clone size and the V and J calls come from that table; the DNA yielded D and trimming. The table lists some 180,000 clones, 75% to 85% of them singletons. This clone showed up just a few times. Sequencing was done on a sample of peripheral blood. This sequence originates from a woman between 40 and 55 years old with COVID-19, enrolled during active disease. The chain employs TRBV5-1 and TRBJ1-5; D ambiguous. Here the CDR3 DNA reads TGCGCCAGCAGCTTGTCCGTCGATCAGCCCCAGCATTTT. Amino acid sequence: CASSLSVDQPQHF.